This TCR beta chain was identified in a study of blood T cell repertoires in COVID-19 (dated by TCRdb to 2020 to 2021). With regard to the full study: Samples from collaborators originated in the United States, Italy and Spain and spanned both the acute and convalescent phases of COVID-19. The prospective study material was composed of cDNA or gDNA derived from T cells, B-cell-depleted T cells, or PBMCs. Where HLA class I and class II types were available, the types were taken from metadata supplied by the sample provider, not from assay-based typing. Subjects who had been exposed to COVID-19, were actively infected with it, or had recovered from it provided the deeply sampled blood TCRbeta repertoires that made up the dataset. The repertoires were released in a freely available public database meant as a resource for research on the immune response to SARS-CoV-2. The sample metadata nearly always contained a de-identified subject ID, COVID-19 status, age in years and sex. The samples were drawn from two sources: the first 160 participants of the ongoing ImmuneRACE study, and 1,000 to 1,500 subjects contributed by 6 global collaborators.

Collaborating institutions collected whole blood in K2EDTA tubes following their own protocols. For TCRbeta analysis, collaborators shipped samples as frozen whole blood, isolated PBMCs, or DNA extracted from either of those sample types. On the study overall, not on this receptor specifically: Clinical and demographic metadata were provided uncurated, with the amount varying by source and participant.

V trim: 7 bases; J trim: 7 bases; unmatched bases: 8. The CDR3 has 14 amino acids, counting the end cysteine and phenylalanine. Only the CDR3 DNA stays, 42 bases, in frame from base 1. Looking up the germline V gene yields CDR1 MGHDK and CDR2 SYGVNS. Remarks on this clone: Which antigen it targets is not known. There are no base qualities to consult, and no much larger clone falls within one base.

TCRbeta CDR3 regions were amplified from genomic DNA using the immunoSEQ Assay, a bias-controlled multiplex PCR. The authors' analysis ran thus. Within the assay, amplification of reference gene primers was used to estimate how many nucleated cells each sample contained. To quantify the absolute abundance of each unique TCRbeta CDR3 rearrangement, sequence reads were collapsed and filtered. For each sample, productive Simpson clonality was calculated as the square root of Simpson's diversity index over productive rearrangements. Entries here come from immuneACCESS through TCRdb and include only in-frame sequences with V and J called. Some clones fail to appear in such tables; in the studies checked, an unresolved V gene covers under half of the shortfall, and the cause of the remainder is unknown. V and J calls plus clone size are reproduced from that table; the DNA served to infer D and trimming. This sample comprises about 86,000 clones, about 87% of them detected only once. Roughly 1.2% of the sample comes from the top ten.

The sample consisted of peripheral blood. The sequence links TRBV25-1 to TRBJ2-2; TRBD2 agrees with 8 junctional bases. The TCR was taken from a human donor in a cohort sampled during active COVID-19. The DNA sequence is given as TGTGCCAGCACCCACGGGAGGGCCAACGGGGAGCTGTTTTTT. The resulting protein is CASTHGRANGELFF. Beyond the CDR3, the reference TRBV25-1 and TRBJ2-2 genes provide the residues; the full variable domain reads: EADIYQTPRYLVIGTGKKITLECSQTMGHDKMYWYQQDPGMELHLIHYSYGVNSTEKGDLSSESTVSRIRTEHFPLTLESARPSHTSQYLCASTHGRANGELFFGEGSRLTVL.